One sample yielded the 25 T cell receptor beta chains listed below, sequenced in a study of blood T cell repertoires in COVID-19 (dated by TCRdb to between 2020 and 2021). Preparation of the library involved the immunoSEQ multiplex PCR assay. Here the immuneACCESS table is served through TCRdb, limited to in-frame sequences with V and J called. Missing clones are a known gap in these copies; in checked studies unresolved V genes cover under half, and the rest lacks a known reason. The sample profile shows 250,000 or so clones; 85% to 90% of them were found once. The top ten hold approximately 5.3% of the sample. The material sequenced was peripheral blood. Every receptor here comes from an older woman with COVID-19, enrolled during active disease.

This chain uses TRBV2 with TRBJ2-3; 11 bases fit TRBD1. The V and J ends lost 6 bases and 4 bases, in that order; junction bases with no gene match: 6. CDR3 length: 15 amino acids. Germline assignment: CDR1 SNHLY and CDR2 FYNNEI. DNA for the CDR3: TGTGCCAGCAGCGCGGACAGGGGGCGCGCAGATACGCAGTATTTT. This translates into CASSADRGRADTQYF.

The DNA of the CDR3 is TGTGCCAGCAGCTTAAATCGAGCCAGGGTCTCTGGCTACACCTTC. Its protein is CASSLNRARVSGYTF. The rearrangement joins TRBV7-2 to TRBJ1-2; D may be TRBD1 (5 bases). Germline V gene data show CDR1 as SGHTA and CDR2 as FQGNSA. CDR3 length: 15 amino acids. Trimming removed 2 bases at V and 7 bases at J, with 17 bases between.

This chain joins TRBV2 and TRBJ2-1, with 9 bases that match TRBD2. V lost 6 bases to trimming and J lost 2 bases; unmatched junction nucleotides: 5. The length of the CDR3 is 15 residues. In germline, CDR1 is SNHLY, CDR2 FYNNEI. The CDR3 region is CASRVSGSPYNEQFF. The CDR3 DNA reads as TGTGCCAGCAGGGTTAGCGGGAGTCCCTACAATGAGCAGTTCTTC. Full variable domain (missing parts from reference TRBV2 and TRBJ2-1): EPEVTQTPSHQVTQMGQEVILRCVPISNHLYFYWYRQILGQKVEFLVSFYNNEISEKSEIFDDQFSVERPDGSNFTLKIRSTKLEDSAMYFCASRVSGSPYNEQFFGPGTRLTVL.

J is TRBJ1-1 and V is TRBV7-3; tentatively, D is TRBD1 (6 bases). Trimming pared 5 bases from V and 5 bases from J, leaving 18 bases between. CDR1 and CDR2 (germline): SGHTA, FQGTGA. The CDR3 is 15 residues long. This CDR3 reads CASSPLGGEGTEAFF. DNA of the CDR3: TGTGCCAGCAGCCCCTTAGGGGGGGAAGGGACTGAAGCTTTCTTT.

The J gene is TRBJ2-1, the V gene TRBV28; D not resolved. Per germline, CDR1 MDHEN and CDR2 SYDVKM. V lost 7 bases to trimming and J lost 4 bases, with 11 bases between them. CDR3 length: 13 amino acids. The CDR3 nucleotides read TGTGCCAGCACCCCCGGTTTTTACAATGAGCAGTTCTTC. Residues: CASTPGFYNEQFF.

The sample holds one count of this clone. This chain connects TRBV27 to TRBJ1-3; 7 nucleotides match TRBD1. J lost 0 bases, V lost 3 bases, and 8 bases had no gene match. CDR1 is MNHEY, CDR2 SMNVEV, per germline (reference sequence). The CDR3 sequence is 17 residues long. The CDR3 region has the DNA TGTGCCAGCAGTTTGGGACAGTTAACCAGCTCTGGAAACACCATATATTTT. It is translated as CASSLGQLTSSGNTIYF.

This chain connects TRBV9 to TRBJ2-1; TRBD2 matches 10 bases. J lost 6 bases, V lost 4 bases, and 7 bases had no gene match. Germline V CDR1 and CDR2: SGDLS, YYNGEE. The CDR3 totals 15 residues. Here the CDR3 reads CASSLGLAVGNEQFF. Here the CDR3 DNA reads TGTGCCAGCAGCTTAGGACTAGCGGTCGGCAATGAGCAGTTCTTC.

This sequence joins TRBV5-1 and TRBJ1-6; no definite D call. V lost 0 bases to trimming and J lost 9 bases, with 10 bases between them. This CDR3 has 14 residues. Germline CDR1 SGHRS, CDR2 YFSETQ. The CDR3: CASSLAPEGSPLHF. CDR3 nucleotide sequence: TGCGCCAGCAGCTTGGCCCCGGAGGGTTCACCCCTCCACTTT.

CDR3 nucleotide sequence: TGTGCCAGCAGCCCCAAGACTCAGCGGGCGTACAATGAGCAGTTCTTC. It yields the protein CASSPKTQRAYNEQFF. The chain is built from TRBV9 and TRBJ2-1, with D perhaps TRBD2 (6 bases). V gave up 4 bases and J gave up 4 bases, with 18 bases separating them. The germline CDR1 and CDR2 sequences are SGDLS and YYNGEE. This CDR3 region has 16 residues.

Of note for this clone: Additional DNA sequences in this sample encode the identical CDR3. The J gene is TRBJ2-7, the V gene TRBV6-1; D is unresolved. V shed 3 bases and J shed 3 bases, with 6 bases lying between them. This CDR3 spans 12 amino acids. From germline, CDR1 is MNHNS and CDR2 SASEGT. The CDR3 nucleotides are TGTGCCAGCAGTGATAGAGGCTACGAGCAGTACTTC. Translation gives CASSDRGYEQYF.

The chain uses TRBV6-5 and TRBJ1-1; 8 bases are a match to TRBD1. The CDR3 is made up of 15 amino acids. The V gene end was trimmed by 4 bases and the J gene end by 4 bases; junction bases not matched to a gene: 8. In germline, CDR1 is MNHEY, CDR2 SVGAGI. CDR3 in DNA: TGTGCCAGCAGTTCTTCCATTACAGGGGGCACTGAAGCTTTCTTT. This sequence encodes CASSSSITGGTEAFF.

The count of this clone is one. V is TRBV20-1 and J is TRBJ2-7, with D possibly TRBD2 on 5 matching bases. Trimming left V 3 bases short and J 7 bases short, with 7 bases between. This CDR3 is built from 10 residues. Per germline, CDR1 DFQATT and CDR2 SNEGSKA (reference sequence). The CDR3: CSARREEQYF. In DNA form, the CDR3 reads TGCAGTGCTAGGAGGGAAGAGCAGTACTTC.

In its sample, this clone was seen once. This chain links TRBV7-2 with TRBJ2-5, with 8 bases identical to TRBD1. The CDR3 spans 15 residues. Trimming at V came to 3 bases and at J to 7 bases, leaving 10 bases not matched to a gene. Germline V gene sequence: CDR1 SGHTA, CDR2 FQGNSA. CDR3 amino acids: CASSLRTGLGGTQYF. The CDR3 nucleotides are TGTGCCAGCAGCTTGCGGACAGGGCTCGGAGGGACCCAGTACTTC.

This chain links TRBV7-2 with TRBJ2-1, with 8 bases identical to TRBD2. The V segment lost 3 bases and the J segment 9 bases; nucleotides outside the gene matches: 7. The germline gives CDR1 SGHTA, CDR2 FQGNSA. The CDR3 runs 14 residues. CDR3 residues: CASSFGGTSVEQFF. In nucleotides, the CDR3 is TGTGCCAGCAGCTTCGGTGGGACTAGTGTTGAGCAGTTCTTC. The full variable domain, rest sourced from reference TRBV7-2 and TRBJ2-1, is GAGVSQSPSNKVTEKGKDVELRCDPISGHTALYWYRQSLGQGLEFLIYFQGNSAPDKSGLPSDRFSAERTGGSVSTLTIQRTQQEDSAVYLCASSFGGTSVEQFFGPGTRLTVL.

The chain recombines TRBV19 with TRBJ2-7, with 8 bases matching TRBD2. The germline CDR1 and CDR2 sequences are LNHDA and SQIVND (reference sequence). V lost 5 bases and J lost 4; bases outside the gene matches: 19. The CDR3 consists of 18 residues. DNA for the CDR3: TGTGCCAGTAGTGAAAAGGGACTAGGGGAATCGAGTCCTTACGAGCAGTACTTC. As protein: CASSEKGLGESSPYEQYF. Filled out from reference TRBV19 and TRBJ2-7, the complete variable domain reads DGGITQSPKYLFRKEGQNVTLSCEQNLNHDAMYWYRQDPGQGLRLIYYSQIVNDFQKGDIAEGYSVSREKKESFPLTVTSAQKNPTAFYLCASSEKGLGESSPYEQYFGPGTRLTVT.

J is TRBJ1-3 and V is TRBV19; 11 nucleotides agree with TRBD1. Germline CDR1 reads LNHDA; CDR2 reads SQIVND (reference sequence). This CDR3 contains 17 residues. J lost 2 bases, V lost 2 bases, and 5 bases had no gene match. The DNA for the CDR3 is TGTGCCAGTAGTATACGAGGACAGGGGGCAACTGGAAACACCATATATTTT. Amino acid sequence: CASSIRGQGATGNTIYF.

This clone has more than one count but fewer than ten. The CDR3 nucleotides read TGTGCCAGCAGCCCCAGGGACGGGAGGACCTACGAGCAGTACTTC. It specifies CASSPRDGRTYEQYF. The chain has TRBV11-3 and TRBJ2-7; 7 positions agree with TRBD2. Trimming cost V 5 bases and J 2 bases; bases outside gene matches: 9. Germline CDR1 reads SGHNT; CDR2 reads YENEEA. The length of the CDR3 is 15 residues.

Only a few counts were recorded for this clone. This sequence joins TRBV4-3 and TRBJ2-7; D unclear. With 4 bases removed from V and 0 bases from J, the gap between germline ends came to 13 bases. CDR1 LGHNA and CDR2 YSLEER come from the germline V gene. This CDR3 has 15 amino acids. The CDR3 loop is CASSPTPRSSYEQYF. The CDR3 DNA sequence: TGCGCCAGCAGCCCGACCCCACGGAGCTCCTACGAGCAGTACTTC.

This clone occurred a few times. V and J are TRBV27 and TRBJ2-7; 7 bases match TRBD1. There are 14 residues in the CDR3. Trimming cost V 6 bases and J 4 bases; bases outside gene matches: 9. Germline CDR1 MNHEY, CDR2 SMNVEV (reference sequence). The CDR3 sequence is CASSREDRRYEQYF. The CDR3 DNA follows: TGTGCCAGCAGCCGTGAGGACAGGCGGTACGAGCAGTACTTC.

The chain combines TRBV28 with TRBJ2-4, with D possibly TRBD1 on 5 matching bases. V lost 2 bases, J lost 0 bases, and 8 bases lay in between. CDR3 size: 15 residues. Germline CDR1 reads MDHEN; CDR2 reads SYDVKM. CDR3 residues: CASSLTGPAKNIQYF. The CDR3 coding sequence is TGTGCCAGCAGTTTAACAGGTCCAGCCAAAAACATTCAGTACTTC.

The rearrangement links TRBV15 to TRBJ1-4; no clear D. CDR1 is LNHNV, CDR2 YYDKDF, per germline (reference sequence). Between the trimmed V and J ends, which lost 0 bases and 0 bases, there was a span of 5 bases. This CDR3 is 15 amino acids long. CDR3 residues: CATSRERTTNEKLFF. The CDR3 region has the DNA TGTGCCACCAGCAGAGAGAGGACAACTAATGAAAAACTGTTTTTT.

This clone was found a few times. The gene calls are TRBV13 and TRBJ2-7; the D gene is possibly TRBD2 (5 bases). Germline V gene lookup returns CDR1 PRHDT and CDR2 FYEKMQ (reference sequence). The CDR3 spans 15 residues. Deletions cut 3 bases from V and 3 bases from J, with 15 bases between. The CDR3 DNA reads as TGTGCCAGCAGCTTTCGGCGTGTAGGGAGCTACGAGCAGTACTTC. Protein sequence: CASSFRRVGSYEQYF.

The chain has TRBV6-2 or TRBV6-3 and TRBJ2-5, with 12 nucleotides matching TRBD2. V shed 6 bases and J 0 bases; nucleotides not matched to a gene: 17. Germline CDR1 is MNHEY and CDR2 is SVGEGT. CDR3 length equals 20 residues. CDR3 nucleotide sequence: TGTGCCAGCAGCCCTAGACTAGCGGGAGTGCGAATGAGTAACCAAGAGACCCAGTACTTC. It specifies CASSPRLAGVRMSNQETQYF.

The table lists this clone with a count of one. The chain recombines TRBV6-5 with TRBJ2-7; 8 nucleotides match TRBD1. Germline V gene lookup returns CDR1 MNHEY and CDR2 SVGAGI. CDR3 size: 15 residues. After removal of 0 bases from V and 6 bases from J, the junction contained 7 bases not matched to a gene. The DNA for the CDR3 is TGTGCCAGCAGTTACTCGACTGGACAGGGAGGCGAGCAGTACTTC. Encoded protein: CASSYSTGQGGEQYF.

This clone was found once. The V call is TRBV28, the J call TRBJ2-7, with 7 bases lining up with TRBD1. This CDR3 contains 12 residues. Germline assignment: CDR1 MDHEN and CDR2 SYDVKM. J was trimmed by 4 bases and V by 7 bases; bases with no gene match: 4. DNA for the CDR3: TGTGCCAGCACCACAGGGGTGTACGAGCAGTACTTC. Amino acids: CASTTGVYEQYF.